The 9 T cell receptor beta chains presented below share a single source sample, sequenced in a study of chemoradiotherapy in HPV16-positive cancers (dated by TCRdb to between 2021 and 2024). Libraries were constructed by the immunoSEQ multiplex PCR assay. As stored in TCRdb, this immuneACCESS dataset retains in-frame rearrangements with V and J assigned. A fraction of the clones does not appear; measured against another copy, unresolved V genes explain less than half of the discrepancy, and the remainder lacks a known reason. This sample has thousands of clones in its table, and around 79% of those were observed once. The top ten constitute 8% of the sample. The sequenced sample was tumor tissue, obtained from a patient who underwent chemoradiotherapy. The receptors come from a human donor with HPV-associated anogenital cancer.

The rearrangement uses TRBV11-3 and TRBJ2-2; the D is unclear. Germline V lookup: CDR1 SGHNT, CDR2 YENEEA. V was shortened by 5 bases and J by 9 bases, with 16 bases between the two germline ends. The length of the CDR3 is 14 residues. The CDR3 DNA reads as TGTGCCAGCAGCCCACCTGAGACCGACCGGGAGCTGTTTTTT. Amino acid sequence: CASSPPETDRELFF.

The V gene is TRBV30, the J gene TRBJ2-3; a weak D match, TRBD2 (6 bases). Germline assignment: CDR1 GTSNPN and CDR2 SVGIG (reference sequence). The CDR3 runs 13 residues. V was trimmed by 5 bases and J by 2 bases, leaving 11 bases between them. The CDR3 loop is CAWGRGNTDTQYF. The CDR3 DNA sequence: TGTGCCTGGGGGCGGGGCAACACAGATACGCAGTATTTT.

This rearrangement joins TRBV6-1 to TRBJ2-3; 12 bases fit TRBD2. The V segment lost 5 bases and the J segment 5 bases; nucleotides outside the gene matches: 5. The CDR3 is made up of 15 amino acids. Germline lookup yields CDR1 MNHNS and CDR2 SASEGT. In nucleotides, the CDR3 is TGTGCCAGCAGTATTACTAGCGGGGGGAGAGATACGCAGTATTTT. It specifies CASSITSGGRDTQYF.

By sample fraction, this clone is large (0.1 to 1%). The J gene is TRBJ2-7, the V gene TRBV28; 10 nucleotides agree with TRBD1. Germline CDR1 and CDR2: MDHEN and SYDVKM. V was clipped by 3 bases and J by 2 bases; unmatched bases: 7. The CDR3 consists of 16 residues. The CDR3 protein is CASSFFTGTGAYEQYF. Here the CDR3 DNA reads TGTGCCAGCAGTTTCTTCACCGGGACAGGGGCCTACGAGCAGTACTTC.

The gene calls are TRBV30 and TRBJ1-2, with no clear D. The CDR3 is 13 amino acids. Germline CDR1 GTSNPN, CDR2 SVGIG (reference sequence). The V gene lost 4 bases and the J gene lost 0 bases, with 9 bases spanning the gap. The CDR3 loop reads CAWNDGANYGYTF. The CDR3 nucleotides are TGTGCCTGGAACGACGGGGCTAACTATGGCTACACCTTC.

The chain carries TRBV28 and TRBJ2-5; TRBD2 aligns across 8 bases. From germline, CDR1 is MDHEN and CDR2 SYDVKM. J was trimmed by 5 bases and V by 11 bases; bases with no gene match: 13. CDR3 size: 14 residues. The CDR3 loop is CAAGREGRGETQYF. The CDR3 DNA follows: TGTGCCGCCGGGAGGGAGGGCAGGGGCGAGACCCAGTACTTC.

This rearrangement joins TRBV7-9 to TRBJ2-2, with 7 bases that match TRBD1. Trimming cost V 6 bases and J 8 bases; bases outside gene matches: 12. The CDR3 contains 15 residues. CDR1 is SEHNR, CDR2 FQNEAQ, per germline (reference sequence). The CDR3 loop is CASRPGTAAVGELFF. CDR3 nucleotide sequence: TGTGCCAGCAGACCCGGGACAGCTGCGGTGGGGGAGCTGTTTTTT.

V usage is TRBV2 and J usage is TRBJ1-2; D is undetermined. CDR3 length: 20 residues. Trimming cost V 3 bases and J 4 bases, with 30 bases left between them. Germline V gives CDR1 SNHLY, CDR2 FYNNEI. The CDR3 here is CASSDLHPIRVRTTSYGYTF. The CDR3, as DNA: TGTGCCAGCAGTGACCTTCACCCTATTCGGGTACGGACGACTTCCTATGGCTACACCTTC.

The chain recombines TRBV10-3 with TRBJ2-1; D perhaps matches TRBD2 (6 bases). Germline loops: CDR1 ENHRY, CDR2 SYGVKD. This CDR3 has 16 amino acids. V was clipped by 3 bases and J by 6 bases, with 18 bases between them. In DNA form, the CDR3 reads TGTGCCATCAGTGAAAGTAGGGTCCTGGAGGGCAATGAGCAGTTCTTC. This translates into CAISESRVLEGNEQFF.